This TCR beta chain was identified in a study of blood T cell dynamics during melanoma immunotherapy (dated by TCRdb to 2020 to 2022). In terms of the full investigation: Patients had metastatic melanoma and received first-line pembrolizumab or nivolumab plus ipilimumab as standard of care in the United Kingdom. Peripheral T cell receptor repertoires of metastatic melanoma patients were profiled before and after one cycle of checkpoint inhibitor therapy to find early correlates of response. The training cohort was made up of consecutive patients, while a further independent group of patients from the same centre was pooled to form an external validation set.

The germline V gene gives CDR1 as SGHDT and CDR2 as YYEEEE. Trimming removed 4 bases from V and 10 bases from J; the gene matches leave 10 bases unexplained. There are 16 amino acids in the CDR3, from cysteine to phenylalanine inclusive. Only the CDR3 region is kept as DNA, spanning 48 bases read in frame from base 1. A fixed 350 ng of DNA was loaded for every bulk PBMC sample. TCR beta CDR3 sequences were amplified from genomic DNA with the immunoSEQ TCRb Assay kit following manufacturer instructions. The KAPA Library Quantification Kit for Illumina platforms was used to quantify the pooled libraries by qPCR. Pooled libraries were sequenced on an Illumina NextSeq 500, clustered at roughly 0.55-1.1 pM. Per the authors' processing: TCR data were analyzed with immunoSEQ ANALYZER and the R LymphoSeq package. A rearrangement efficiency score was calculated as productive divided by the sum of productive and non-productive CDR3 sequences. Clonality was measured with the Gini coefficient and diversity with the Renyi index at alpha=1, and both measures were compared pairwise between timepoints within each patient. In LymphoSeq, clonal relatedness was computed with an edit distance of 3 and repertoire similarity was computed with the Bhattacharyya coefficient. To classify response, a linear discriminant analysis based on week-3 changes in clonality and diversity was built with the R MASS and caret packages. Sourced from immuneACCESS, this table was stored by TCRdb with only in-frame sequences that have V and J called. A share of the clones is absent; for the studies checked, an unresolved V gene accounts for under half, and the remainder has no known explanation. V and J calls plus clone size are reproduced from that table; the DNA served to infer D and trimming. The sample table holds about 5,900 clones, of which roughly four fifths were seen once. The top ten clones comprise 10% of the sample.

Concerning this clone itself: Its antigen is still unknown. Base qualities are not recorded, but no much larger clone differs from it by a single base.

Explained via the paper, the time point label denotes: week 3, after first cycle of checkpoint inhibitor. Blood samples were taken before treatment (T0) and at week 3 (W3), following the first cycle of checkpoint blockade. Except for a couple of patients with rapid clinical progression, response was assessed 12 weeks after the first infusion by RECIST 1.1; disease control meant complete response, partial response or stable disease. Patients with prior systemic cancer treatment, concomitant immunosuppressant therapy or synchronous other active malignancies were excluded. Both bulk PBMC and plasma cell-free DNA were sequenced for TCR beta so that circulating cells and T cell turnover could be tracked. Lymphoprep and SepMate tubes were used to isolate PBMC from blood, and red cell lysis was then performed. QIAamp DNA Blood Mini kits were used to extract DNA from PBMC and sorted T cell subsets. Beyond this particular receptor, the publication reports: The relatively small sample size was acknowledged as something that could potentially limit how far the results can be generalized. Whether the T cell clones driving repertoire changes were melanoma-specific or reflected general immune activation could not be determined in the study. Patients who later achieved disease control showed a bifurcated PBMC repertoire reorganization at W3, with increased clonality or increased diversity, unlike progressors.

This receptor was taken from a human donor with melanoma. Sequenced here: blood, sampled from a patient treated with checkpoint blockade. The chain is assembled from TRBV5-6 and TRBJ1-6, with TRBD1 identical over 11 junction bases. DNA sequence: TGTGCCAGCAGCAACCGGGACAGGGGGATTAAGTCACCCCTCCACTTT. Its protein is CASSNRDRGIKSPLHF.